The 10 T cell receptor beta chains in this list originate from one sample, sequenced in a study of blood T cell repertoires in COVID-19. TCRdb's copy holds only in-frame clones and misses some; the assay was immunoSEQ multiplex PCR. This table holds about 94,000 clones, 75% to 90% found once. Input material: peripheral blood. The receptors derive from a human donor in a cohort sampled during active COVID-19.

V is TRBV5-4 and J is TRBJ2-7; 13 bases fit TRBD2. The CDR3 has 15 amino acids. V was pared by 5 bases and J by 4 bases, with 6 bases of the junction left unmatched. The germline CDR1 and CDR2 sequences are SGHNT and YYREEE (reference sequence). CDR3 DNA: TGTGCCAGCAGATCCGGGACTAGCGGGGCGTACGAGCAGTACTTC. Its protein is CASRSGTSGAYEQYF.

V and J are TRBV24-1 and TRBJ2-3, with D perhaps matching TRBD2 (5 bases). This CDR3 comprises 14 residues. Germline CDR1 is KGHDR and CDR2 is SFDVKD. The V end lost 4 bases, the J end lost 6 bases, and 13 bases lay between the germline ends. The CDR3 region is CATSDPEAGDTQYF. For the CDR3, the DNA is TGTGCCACCAGTGACCCGGAGGCCGGGGATACGCAGTATTTT.

This clone was counted a single time. CDR3 residues: CASSPLAGEANEQYF. The CDR3 DNA follows: TGTGCCAGCAGTCCCCTAGCGGGAGAAGCAAACGAGCAGTACTTC. The J gene is TRBJ2-7, the V gene TRBV7-9; 10 bases are a match to TRBD2. Germline CDR1 and CDR2: SEHNR and FQNEAQ (reference sequence). The CDR3 is made up of 15 amino acids. V was clipped by 6 bases and J by 5 bases; unmatched bases: 10. The variable domain in full, completed from reference TRBV7-9 and TRBJ2-7, reads DTGVSQNPRHKITKRGQNVTFRCDPISEHNRLYWYRQTLGQGPEFLTYFQNEAQLEKSRLLSDRFSAERPKGSFSTLEIQRTEQGDSAMYLCASSPLAGEANEQYFGPGTRLTVT.

This chain uses TRBV18 with TRBJ2-7, with TRBD2 as a possible D gene (5 bases). Germline-derived CDR1 and CDR2 are KGHSH and LQKENI. This CDR3 is 16 amino acids long. V lost 2 bases and J lost 5, with 19 bases in between. The CDR3 sequence is CASSPEQRGNINEQYF. CDR3 bases: TGTGCCAGCTCACCAGAGCAAAGAGGGAATATAAACGAGCAGTACTTC.

This clone was recorded only once. The chain links TRBV20-1 to TRBJ1-1; D is unclear. The germline V gene encodes CDR1 DFQATT and CDR2 SNEGSKA (reference sequence). Trimming took 4 bases from V and 2 from J, leaving 5 bases between them. The CDR3 totals 11 residues. CDR3 loop: CSANRNTEAFF. DNA of the CDR3: TGCAGTGCTAACAGAAACACTGAAGCTTTCTTT.

The rearrangement joins TRBV1 to TRBJ1-2; TRBD1 reflects the table's D call only, with no check against the DNA. TRBV1 is given as a pseudogene. This CDR3 spans 16 amino acids. Here the CDR3 reads CTSSQAPTGGNYGYTF. CDR3 DNA sequence: TGCACCAGCAGCCAAGCTCCGACAGGGGGTAACTATGGCTACACCTTC.

This chain joins TRBV29-1 and TRBJ1-1; no clear D. V was clipped by 4 bases and J by 5 bases, with 14 bases between them. CDR3 length: 13 residues. Germline assignment: CDR1 SQVTM and CDR2 ANQGSEA. DNA of the CDR3: TGCAGCGTTGCTTCCTCGACGGGTACTGAAGCTTTCTTT. Amino acid sequence: CSVASSTGTEAFF.

The genes are TRBV12-3 or TRBV12-4 and TRBJ2-5; D gene uncertain. Trimming stripped 3 bases from V and 4 bases from J, with 9 bases between. This CDR3 contains 13 residues. The CDR3 region has the DNA TGTGCCAGCAGTTTTGTGTGGAGAGAGACCCAGTACTTC. Protein: CASSFVWRETQYF.

This clone was counted a few times. This rearrangement joins TRBV7-9 to TRBJ2-7; possibly TRBD1 for D (7 bases). From germline, CDR1 is SEHNR and CDR2 FQNEAQ (reference sequence). The CDR3 has 13 amino acids. Trimming took 2 bases from V and 4 from J, leaving 9 bases between them. The CDR3: CASSLQGGYEQYF. CDR3 nucleotides: TGTGCCAGCAGCTTACAGGGGGGATACGAGCAGTACTTC.

This sequence joins TRBV7-9 and TRBJ2-1; TRBD1 matches 10 bases. The germline V gene has CDR1 SEHNR and CDR2 FQNEAQ (reference sequence). The CDR3 covers 12 residues. V lost 5 bases and J lost 13; bases outside the gene matches: 5. The CDR3 loop reads CASSNGQGGQFF. The CDR3 DNA is TGTGCCAGCAGCAACGGACAGGGGGGACAGTTCTTC.